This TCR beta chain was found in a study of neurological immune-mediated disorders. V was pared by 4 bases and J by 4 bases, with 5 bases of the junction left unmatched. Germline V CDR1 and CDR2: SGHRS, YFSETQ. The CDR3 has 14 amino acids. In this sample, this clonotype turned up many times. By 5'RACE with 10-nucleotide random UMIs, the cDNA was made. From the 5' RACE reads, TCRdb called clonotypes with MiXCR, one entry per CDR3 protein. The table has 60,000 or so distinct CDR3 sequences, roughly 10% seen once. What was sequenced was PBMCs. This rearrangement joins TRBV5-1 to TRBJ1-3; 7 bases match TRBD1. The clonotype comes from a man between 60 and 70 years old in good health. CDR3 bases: TGCGCCAGCAGCCCGGACAGGCGCGGAAACACCATATATTTT. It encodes CASSPDRRGNTIYF.